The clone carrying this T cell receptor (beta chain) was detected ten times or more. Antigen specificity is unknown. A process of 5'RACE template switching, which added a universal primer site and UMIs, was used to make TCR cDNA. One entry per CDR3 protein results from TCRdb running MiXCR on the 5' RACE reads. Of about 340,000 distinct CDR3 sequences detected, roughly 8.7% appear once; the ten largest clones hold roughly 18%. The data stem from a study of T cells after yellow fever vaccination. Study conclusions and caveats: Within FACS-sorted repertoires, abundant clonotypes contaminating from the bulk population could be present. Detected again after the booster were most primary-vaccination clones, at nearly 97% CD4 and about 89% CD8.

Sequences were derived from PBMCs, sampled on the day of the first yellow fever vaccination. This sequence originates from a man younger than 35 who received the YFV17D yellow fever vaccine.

The CDR3 nucleotides are TGTGCCAGCAGTTTGACTCCCTCCCCGTACAATGAGCAGTTCTTC. It specifies CASSLTPSPYNEQFF. V gene TRBV6-5 combines with J gene TRBJ2-1; D call uncertain. Trimming cost V 4 bases and J 4 bases, with 14 bases left between them. Germline V lookup: CDR1 MNHEY, CDR2 SVGAGI. This CDR3 comprises 15 residues.